The text below deals with one TCR beta chain. CD45RO-negative, CCR7-selected cells formed the naive CD8 fraction, which excluded terminally differentiated effector memory CD45RA+ cells. This sample was taken from a study of shared clonotypes between healthy human individuals. Study at large: Those who served as donors were a couple of women and a few men between the ages of 18 and 49.

The table came from immunoSEQ multiplex PCR; TCRdb's copy has only in-frame clones and leaves some out. Of 2 million or so clones in the sample, about 95% were seen once. V was pared by 3 bases and J by 6 bases, with 9 bases of the junction left unmatched. CDR1 and CDR2 from the germline V gene are SGDLS and YYNGEE. CDR3 length: 15 amino acids. Sample: naive CD8+ T cells sorted from blood. The source is a man aged 18 to 30 in good health. The chain uses TRBV9 and TRBJ1-2; 9 bases match TRBD1. CDR3 loop: CASSGTPGQGNGYTF. The DNA for the CDR3 is TGTGCCAGCAGCGGAACGCCGGGACAGGGTAATGGCTACACCTTC.